A selection of T cell receptor beta chains follows, all from one sample in a study of beta chain features in type 1 diabetes. Data came from immunoSEQ multiplex PCR; TCRdb stores just in-frame clones and leaves some out. The repertoire holds tens of thousands of clones, with roughly 30% as singletons. Sequencing was carried out using stem cell memory CD4+ T cells from blood. The receptors were gathered from a woman aged 18-30 years in good health. Each CDR3 is given with its conserved first and last residue.

CDR3aa: CASSLGWQYGYTF
v_gene: TRBV11-2
j_gene: TRBJ1-2

CDR3aa: CASSPLGEVAKNIQYF
v_gene: TRBV4-2
j_gene: TRBJ2-4

CDR3aa: CASSASGQGVYFF
v_gene: TRBV9
j_gene: TRBJ2-1

CDR3aa: CASNWGGGRSTEAFF
v_gene: TRBV6-5
j_gene: TRBJ1-1

CDR3aa: CASSRQGLRGEKLFF
v_gene: TRBV27
j_gene: TRBJ1-4

CDR3aa: CASSSPLLASEQYF
v_gene: TRBV7-6
j_gene: TRBJ2-7

CDR3aa: CASSLSGESYNEQFF
v_gene: TRBV11-2
j_gene: TRBJ2-1

CDR3aa: CASSLGQAAYEQYF
v_gene: TRBV5-4
j_gene: TRBJ2-7

CDR3aa: CASSEFSSYNEQFF
v_gene: TRBV2
j_gene: TRBJ2-1

CDR3aa: CASSGQWNTEAFF
v_gene: TRBV18
j_gene: TRBJ1-1

CDR3aa: CASSPPNSGMIYEQYF
v_gene: TRBV18
j_gene: TRBJ2-7

CDR3aa: CAISERGLNTGELFF
v_gene: TRBV10-3
j_gene: TRBJ2-2

CDR3aa: CASSPQANQETQYF
v_gene: TRBV18
j_gene: TRBJ2-5

CDR3aa: CASSLYEGAQGYTF
v_gene: TRBV27
j_gene: TRBJ1-2

CDR3aa: CASSWDRLNTEAFF
v_gene: TRBV27
j_gene: TRBJ1-1

CDR3aa: CASSYSGGNTEVFF
v_gene: TRBV6-6
j_gene: TRBJ1-1

CDR3aa: CASSLAVAGSTTGELFF
v_gene: TRBV5-1
j_gene: TRBJ2-2

CDR3aa: CASSYSSETQYF
v_gene: TRBV6-5
j_gene: TRBJ2-5

CDR3aa: CASSGQGRNYGYTF
v_gene: TRBV6-6
j_gene: TRBJ1-2

CDR3aa: CASSPGWGRELQETQYF
v_gene: TRBV11-1
j_gene: TRBJ2-5

CDR3aa: CASSQGTSGNEQYF
v_gene: TRBV5-1
j_gene: TRBJ2-7

CDR3aa: CASNGGTDTQYF
v_gene: TRBV19
j_gene: TRBJ2-3

CDR3aa: CASSIRDRDSYEQYF
v_gene: TRBV19
j_gene: TRBJ2-7

CDR3aa: CASSRDRLNTEAFF
v_gene: TRBV6-5
j_gene: TRBJ1-1

CDR3aa: CASSFYRAHEQYF
v_gene: TRBV7-2
j_gene: TRBJ2-7

CDR3aa: CASSGRYNEQFF
v_gene: TRBV10-2
j_gene: TRBJ2-1

CDR3aa: CASSLNIPTNEKLFF
v_gene: TRBV5-1
j_gene: TRBJ1-4

CDR3aa: CASSPPSTVGEQFF
v_gene: TRBV18
j_gene: TRBJ2-1

CDR3aa: CASSQDRRGQPQHF
v_gene: TRBV4-3
j_gene: TRBJ1-5

CDR3aa: CASSGSLDNNEQFF
v_gene: TRBV25-1
j_gene: TRBJ2-1

CDR3aa: CASSLAASGILTDTQYF
v_gene: TRBV11-2
j_gene: TRBJ2-3

CDR3aa: CASSVEDAGTEAFF
v_gene: TRBV5-1
j_gene: TRBJ1-1

CDR3aa: CASSVPGQTSSYEQYF
v_gene: TRBV5-4
j_gene: TRBJ2-7

CDR3aa: CASRYGQMNTEAFF
v_gene: TRBV5-1
j_gene: TRBJ1-1

CDR3aa: CASSLSVANYGYTF
v_gene: TRBV27
j_gene: TRBJ1-2

CDR3aa: CASSTHTGGGAREQFF
v_gene: TRBV19
j_gene: TRBJ2-1

CDR3aa: CASSFRDRQETQYF
v_gene: TRBV5-1
j_gene: TRBJ2-5

CDR3aa: CASSLASSDGYTF
v_gene: TRBV18
j_gene: TRBJ1-2

CDR3aa: CASSLTGPISTDTQYF
v_gene: TRBV4-1
j_gene: TRBJ2-3

CDR3aa: CASSPAVGNQPQHF
v_gene: TRBV18
j_gene: TRBJ1-5

CDR3aa: CASSFGVGTQYF
v_gene: TRBV13
j_gene: TRBJ2-5

CDR3aa: CASGLVLGGPWSSYEQYF
v_gene: TRBV12-5
j_gene: TRBJ2-7

CDR3aa: CASSPGPFTEAFF
v_gene: TRBV14
j_gene: TRBJ1-1

CDR3aa: CASSLMPGDTEAFF
v_gene: TRBV7-3
j_gene: TRBJ1-1

CDR3aa: CASSLPGDYSNQPQHF
v_gene: TRBV18
j_gene: TRBJ1-5

CDR3aa: CASSSDRYTEAFF
v_gene: TRBV5-1
j_gene: TRBJ1-1

CDR3aa: CASSPRGGKNTGELFF
v_gene: TRBV7-9
j_gene: TRBJ2-2

CDR3aa: CASSLGLAGGGTGELFF
v_gene: TRBV7-2
j_gene: TRBJ2-2

CDR3aa: CASSLLAGGSNTQYF
v_gene: TRBV7-9
j_gene: TRBJ2-3

CDR3aa: CASSFGTGGDIGETQYF
v_gene: TRBV19
j_gene: TRBJ2-5